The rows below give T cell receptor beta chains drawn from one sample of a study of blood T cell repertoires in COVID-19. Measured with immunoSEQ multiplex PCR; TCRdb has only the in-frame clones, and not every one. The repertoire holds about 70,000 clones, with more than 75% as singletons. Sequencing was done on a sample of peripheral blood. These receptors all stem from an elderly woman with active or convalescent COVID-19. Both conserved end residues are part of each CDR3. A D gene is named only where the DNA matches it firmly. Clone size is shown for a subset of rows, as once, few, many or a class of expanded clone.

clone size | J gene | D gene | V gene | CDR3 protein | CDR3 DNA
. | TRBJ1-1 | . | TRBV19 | CASSPRQTEAFF | TGTGCCAGTAGTCCTCGTCAGACTGAAGCTTTCTTT
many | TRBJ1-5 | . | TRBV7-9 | CASSFAGDHQPQHF | TGTGCCAGCAGCTTTGCAGGGGATCATCAGCCCCAGCATTTT
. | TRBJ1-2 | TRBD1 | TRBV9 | CASSAEQGRYGYTF | TGTGCCAGCAGCGCGGAACAGGGGAGGTATGGCTACACCTTC
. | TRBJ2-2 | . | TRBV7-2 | CASSLGRGSGELFF | TGTGCCAGCAGTCTCGGACGGGGGTCCGGGGAGCTGTTTTTT
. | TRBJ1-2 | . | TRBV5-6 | CASSFRYGYTF | TGTGCCAGCAGCTTCCGGTATGGCTACACCTTC
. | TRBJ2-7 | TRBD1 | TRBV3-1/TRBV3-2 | CASSPRTGGYEQYF | TGTGCCAGCAGCCCGAGGACAGGGGGATACGAGCAGTACTTC
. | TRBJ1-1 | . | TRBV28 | CASIQGRVAIAFF | TGTGCCAGCATTCAAGGTCGGGTGGCAATCGCTTTCTTT
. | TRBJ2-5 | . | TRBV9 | CASSAQGLPQETQYF | TGTGCCAGCAGCGCCCAAGGACTCCCACAAGAGACCCAGTACTTC
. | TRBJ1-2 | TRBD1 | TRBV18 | CASSPQGQGNYGYTF | TGTGCCAGCTCACCGCAGGGACAGGGCAACTATGGCTACACCTTC
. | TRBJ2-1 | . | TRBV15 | CATSREGLSLSYNEQFF | TGTGCCACCAGCAGAGAGGGACTCTCCCTCTCCTACAATGAGCAGTTCTTC
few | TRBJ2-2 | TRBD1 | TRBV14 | CASSQRQGLPPGELFF | TGTGCCAGCAGCCAAAGACAGGGCCTACCCCCCGGGGAGCTGTTTTTT
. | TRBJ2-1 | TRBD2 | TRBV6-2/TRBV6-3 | CASSDPSGGHNEQFF | TGTGCCAGCAGTGACCCTAGCGGGGGGCACAATGAGCAGTTCTTC
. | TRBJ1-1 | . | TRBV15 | CATTLGLNTEAFF | TGTGCCACCACCCTCGGTTTGAACACTGAAGCTTTCTTT
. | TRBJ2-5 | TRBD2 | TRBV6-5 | CASAGLSGGTQYF | TGTGCCAGCGCGGGACTATCGGGGGGGACCCAGTACTTC
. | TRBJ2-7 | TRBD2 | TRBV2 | CASSDGGVDEQYF | TGTGCCAGCAGTGACGGGGGGGTTGACGAGCAGTACTTC
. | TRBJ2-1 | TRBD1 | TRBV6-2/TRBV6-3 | CASSYAQGALGNEQFF | TGTGCCAGCAGTTACGCCCAGGGGGCCCTGGGAAATGAGCAGTTCTTC
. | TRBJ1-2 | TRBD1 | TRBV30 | CAWSVDRVQGYTF | TGTGCCTGGAGTGTAGACAGGGTGCAGGGCTACACCTTC
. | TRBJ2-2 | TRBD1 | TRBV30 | CAWSPHPLTGSELFGELFF | TGTGCCTGGAGCCCTCACCCCCTGACAGGGTCCGAACTTTTCGGGGAGCTGTTTTTT
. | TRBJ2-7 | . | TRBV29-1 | CSVGQVNYEQYF | TGCAGCGTGGGTCAGGTCAACTACGAGCAGTACTTC
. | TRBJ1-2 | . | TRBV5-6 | CASSSTGVYGYTF | TGTGCCAGCAGCTCCACGGGGGTCTATGGCTACACCTTC
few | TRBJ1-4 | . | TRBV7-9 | CASSLGPRGAGGEKLFF | TGTGCCAGCAGCTTAGGCCCCCGGGGGGCCGGGGGTGAAAAACTGTTTTTT
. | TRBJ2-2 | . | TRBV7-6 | CASREGTDNTGELFF | TGTGCCAGCAGGGAGGGGACAGACAACACCGGGGAGCTGTTTTTT
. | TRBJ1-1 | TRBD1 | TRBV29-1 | CSVQKDRETEAFF | TGCAGCGTCCAGAAGGACAGGGAGACTGAAGCTTTCTTT
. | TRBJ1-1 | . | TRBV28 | CASRQPGLRTEAFF | TGTGCCAGCAGACAACCAGGCCTGCGCACTGAAGCTTTCTTT
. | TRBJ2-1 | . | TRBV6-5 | CASSSSSLSYNEQFF | TGTGCCAGCAGTTCTAGCTCCCTCTCCTACAATGAGCAGTTCTTC
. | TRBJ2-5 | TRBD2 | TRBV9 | CASSAGTSGGHQETQYF | TGTGCCAGCAGCGCCGGGACTAGCGGGGGGCACCAAGAGACCCAGTACTTC
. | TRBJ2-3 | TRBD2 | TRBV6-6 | CASSKRPSGGSDTQYF | TGTGCCAGCAGCAAACGGCCTAGCGGGGGATCAGATACGCAGTATTTT
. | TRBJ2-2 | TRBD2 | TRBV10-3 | CAISGTSGGAGELFF | TGTGCCATCAGTGGGACTAGCGGGGGGGCCGGGGAGCTGTTTTTT
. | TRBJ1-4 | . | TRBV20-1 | CSASTARGEKLFF | TGCAGTGCTAGTACGGCGAGGGGGGAAAAACTGTTTTTT
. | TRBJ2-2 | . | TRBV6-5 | CASRTPGGTGELFF | TGTGCCAGCCGCACTCCCGGCGGCACCGGGGAGCTGTTTTTT
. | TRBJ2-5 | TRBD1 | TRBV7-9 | CASSLGGGSQETQYF | TGTGCCAGCAGCTTAGGAGGGGGCTCCCAAGAGACCCAGTACTTC
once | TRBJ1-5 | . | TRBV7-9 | CASSLDYSNQPQHF | TGTGCCAGCAGCTTAGACTATAGCAATCAGCCCCAGCATTTT
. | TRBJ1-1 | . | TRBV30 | CAWSKGYLNTEAFF | TGTGCCTGGTCAAAGGGGTATCTGAACACTGAAGCTTTCTTT
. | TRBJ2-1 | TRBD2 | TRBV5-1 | CASSLVRTRDNEQFF | TGCGCCAGCAGCTTGGTGAGGACTAGGGACAATGAGCAGTTCTTC
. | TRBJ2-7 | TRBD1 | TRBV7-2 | CASRPRGGHEQYF | TGTGCCAGCAGACCTCGAGGGGGCCACGAGCAGTACTTC
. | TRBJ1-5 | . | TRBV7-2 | CASSLVGDLMGDQPQHF | TGTGCCAGCAGCTTAGTAGGGGATCTCATGGGCGACCAGCCCCAGCATTTT
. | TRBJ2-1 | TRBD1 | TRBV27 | CASKRGLRSYNEQFF | TGTGCCAGTAAAAGGGGGCTCCGCTCCTACAATGAGCAGTTCTTC
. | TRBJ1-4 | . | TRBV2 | CASSEEQLRSEKLFF | TGTGCCAGCAGTGAGGAGCAGCTGAGGAGTGAAAAACTGTTTTTT
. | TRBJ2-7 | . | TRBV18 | CASSPAGHSYEQYF | TGTGCCAGCTCACCAGCAGGCCACTCCTACGAGCAGTACTTC
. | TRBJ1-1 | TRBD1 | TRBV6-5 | CASSSRGLNTEAFF | TGTGCCAGCAGCTCCAGGGGGCTTAACACTGAAGCTTTCTTT
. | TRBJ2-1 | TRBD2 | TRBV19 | CASSLAGENNEQFF | TGTGCCAGTAGTCTAGCGGGGGAAAACAATGAGCAGTTCTTC
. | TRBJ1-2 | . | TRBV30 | CAWGEVGYGYTF | TGTGCCTGGGGGGAGGTTGGCTATGGCTACACCTTC
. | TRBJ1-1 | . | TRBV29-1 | CSVAQNTEAFF | TGCAGCGTTGCCCAGAACACTGAAGCTTTCTTT
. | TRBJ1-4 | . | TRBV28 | CATQEPSLPPNEKLFF | TGTGCCACCCAAGAACCTAGTCTTCCGCCTAATGAAAAACTGTTTTTT
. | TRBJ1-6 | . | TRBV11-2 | CASSLQMDSPLHF | TGTGCCAGCAGCCTCCAGATGGATTCACCCCTCCACTTT
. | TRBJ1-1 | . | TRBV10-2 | CASSYQENTEAFF | TGCGCCAGCAGTTACCAGGAGAACACTGAAGCTTTCTTT
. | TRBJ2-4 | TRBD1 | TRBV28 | CASSLRQGASNIQYF | TGTGCCAGCAGTTTAAGACAGGGGGCCTCGAACATTCAGTACTTC
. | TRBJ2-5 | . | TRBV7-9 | CASTSDSGVPWHKQETQYF | TGTGCCAGCACCTCGGACAGCGGAGTTCCATGGCACAAACAAGAGACCCAGTACTTC
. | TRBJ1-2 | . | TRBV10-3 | CAISDGGTYYGYTF | TGTGCCATCAGTGATGGGGGGACTTACTATGGCTACACCTTC
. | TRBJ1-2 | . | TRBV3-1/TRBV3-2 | CASSQDLGADYGYTF | TGTGCCAGCAGCCAAGACTTGGGGGCCGACTATGGCTACACCTTC
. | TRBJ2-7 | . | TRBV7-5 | CARSPRGSSYEQYF | TGTGCCAGAAGTCCGCGGGGTAGCTCCTACGAGCAGTACTTC
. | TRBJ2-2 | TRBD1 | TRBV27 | CASSSWRTGGRPNTGELFF | TGTGCCAGCAGTTCATGGCGGACAGGGGGCCGTCCGAACACCGGGGAGCTGTTTTTT
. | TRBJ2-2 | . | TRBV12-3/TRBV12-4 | CASLTGITGELFF | TGTGCCAGCCTTACAGGGATCACCGGGGAGCTGTTTTTT